This T cell receptor beta chain was captured in a study of Graves' ophthalmopathy and Graves' hyperthyroidism. Study at large: Ahead of any treatment, peripheral blood was obtained at the initial diagnosis.

Amplified material comprised TCR beta CDR3 regions derived from RNA transcripts. HTBI primers were used in a first-round RT-PCR, which preceded a second-round multiplex PCR. TCRdb fed the multiplex PCR reads into MiXCR, producing one record per CDR3 protein. The sample carries 300,000 to 500,000 distinct CDR3 sequences, just over 15% recorded once. Study-wide results and caveats: Detected in blood as well were most expanded thyroid clonotypes with frequency above 0.001. Using 13 signatures, a model distinguished ophthalmopathy from stable hyperthyroidism, reaching 87.88% sensitivity and approximately 81% specificity.

About this clonotype: Its antigen remains unknown.

The V end was cut by 7 bases, the J end by 2 bases, with 12 bases between. This CDR3 contains 14 residues. CDR1 is MNHEY, CDR2 SVGEGT, per germline. The chain is built from TRBV6-2 or TRBV6-3 and TRBJ1-5, with no clear D. Sequencing input: peripheral blood. This sequence was found in a young woman with stable Graves' hyperthyroidism. This CDR3 is CASNTPGGNQPQHF. The CDR3 DNA reads as TGTGCCAGCAATACCCCTGGGGGCAATCAGCCCCAGCATTTT.